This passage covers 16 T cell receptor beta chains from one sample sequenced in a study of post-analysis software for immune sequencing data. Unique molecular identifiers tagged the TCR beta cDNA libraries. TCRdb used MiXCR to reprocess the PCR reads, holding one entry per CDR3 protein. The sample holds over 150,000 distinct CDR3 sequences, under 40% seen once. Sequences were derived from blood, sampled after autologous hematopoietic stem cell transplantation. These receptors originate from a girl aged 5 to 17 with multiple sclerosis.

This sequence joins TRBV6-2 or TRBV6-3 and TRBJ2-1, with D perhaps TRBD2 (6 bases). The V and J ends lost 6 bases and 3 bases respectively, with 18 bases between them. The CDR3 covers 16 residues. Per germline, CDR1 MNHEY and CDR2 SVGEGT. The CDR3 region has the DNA TGTGCCAGCAGAATACTAGGGGTGGGGGGCTACAATGAGCAGTTCTTC. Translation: CASRILGVGGYNEQFF.

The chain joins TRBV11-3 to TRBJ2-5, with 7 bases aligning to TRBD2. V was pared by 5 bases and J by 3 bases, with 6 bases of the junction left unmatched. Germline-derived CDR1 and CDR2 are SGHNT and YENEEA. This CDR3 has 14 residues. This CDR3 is CASSREAREETQYF. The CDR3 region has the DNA TGTGCCAGCAGCCGGGAGGCCCGCGAAGAGACCCAGTACTTC. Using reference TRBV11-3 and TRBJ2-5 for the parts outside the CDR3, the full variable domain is EAGVVQSPRYKIIEKKQPVAFWCNPISGHNTLYWYLQNLGQGPELLIRYENEEAVDDSQLPKDRFSAERLKGVDSTLKIQPAELGDSAVYLCASSREAREETQYFGPGTRLLVL.

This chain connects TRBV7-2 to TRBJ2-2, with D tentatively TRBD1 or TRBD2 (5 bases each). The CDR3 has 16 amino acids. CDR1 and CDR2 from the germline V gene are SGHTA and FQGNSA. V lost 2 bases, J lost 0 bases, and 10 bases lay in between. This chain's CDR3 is CASSLKRGTNTGELFF. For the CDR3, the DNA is TGTGCCAGCAGCTTAAAACGGGGCACGAACACCGGGGAGCTGTTTTTT.

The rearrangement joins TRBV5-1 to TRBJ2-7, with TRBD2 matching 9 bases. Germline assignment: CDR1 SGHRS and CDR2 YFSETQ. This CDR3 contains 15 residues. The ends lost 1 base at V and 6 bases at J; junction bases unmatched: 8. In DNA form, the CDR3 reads TGCGCCAGCAGCTTGTGGGGCGGGAGGGCAGCCGAGCAGTACTTC. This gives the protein CASSLWGGRAAEQYF.

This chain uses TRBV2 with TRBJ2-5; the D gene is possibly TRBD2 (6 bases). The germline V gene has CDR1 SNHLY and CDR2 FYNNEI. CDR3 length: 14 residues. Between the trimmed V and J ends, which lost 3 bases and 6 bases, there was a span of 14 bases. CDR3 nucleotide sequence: TGTGCCAGCAGTGAGGAGGGGTCGAAACAGACCCAGTACTTC. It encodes CASSEEGSKQTQYF.

CDR3 in DNA: TGTGCCAGCAGCTCCCCCGGGACATTACTAGGGGAGCAGTACTTC. It yields the protein CASSSPGTLLGEQYF. The chain employs TRBV7-2 and TRBJ2-5, with D possibly TRBD1 on 6 matching bases. This CDR3 is 15 amino acids long. The germline V and J ends were trimmed by 4 bases and 11 bases, with 23 bases remaining between them. Germline values: CDR1 SGHTA, CDR2 FQGNSA.

In nucleotides, the CDR3 is TGCGCCAGCAGCTTTCTGGCGGGTCCCCGAAATGAGCAGTTCTTC. It encodes CASSFLAGPRNEQFF. The chain joins TRBV5-1 to TRBJ2-1; the D gene is possibly TRBD2 (5 bases). This CDR3 is 15 amino acids long. CDR1 and CDR2 (germline): SGHRS, YFSETQ. V gave up 2 bases and J gave up 7 bases, with 16 bases separating them.

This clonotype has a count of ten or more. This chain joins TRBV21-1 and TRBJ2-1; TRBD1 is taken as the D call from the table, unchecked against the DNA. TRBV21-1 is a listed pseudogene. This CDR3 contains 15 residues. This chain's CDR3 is CASPSTDTSYNEQFF. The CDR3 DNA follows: TGTGCCAGCCCCTCGACAGATACCTCCTACAATGAGCAGTTCTTC.

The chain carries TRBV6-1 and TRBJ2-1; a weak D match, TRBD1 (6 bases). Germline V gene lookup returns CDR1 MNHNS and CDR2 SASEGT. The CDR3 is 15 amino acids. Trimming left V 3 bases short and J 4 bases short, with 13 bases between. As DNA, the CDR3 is TGTGCCAGCAGTGATGTGCAGGGGCCATACAATGAGCAGTTCTTC. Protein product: CASSDVQGPYNEQFF.

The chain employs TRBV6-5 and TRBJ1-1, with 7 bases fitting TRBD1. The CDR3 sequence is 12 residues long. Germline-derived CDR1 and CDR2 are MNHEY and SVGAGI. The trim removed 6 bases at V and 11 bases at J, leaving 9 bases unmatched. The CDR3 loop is CASRNRGSGAFF. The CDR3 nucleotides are TGTGCCAGCAGGAACAGGGGAAGTGGGGCTTTCTTT.

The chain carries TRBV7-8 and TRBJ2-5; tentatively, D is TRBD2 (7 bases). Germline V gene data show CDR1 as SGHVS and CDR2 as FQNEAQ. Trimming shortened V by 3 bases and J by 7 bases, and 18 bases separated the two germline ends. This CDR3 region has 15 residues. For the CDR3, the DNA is TGTGCCAGCAGCTTTAACAGGGATGGGGGGGGGACCCAGTACTTC. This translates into CASSFNRDGGGTQYF.

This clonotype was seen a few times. CDR3 sequence reads: CSAPDSLTYNEQFF. The CDR3 nucleotides are TGCAGTGCGCCGGACAGCTTAACCTACAATGAGCAGTTCTTC. The chain carries TRBV20-1 and TRBJ2-1, with a weak D call TRBD1 (6 bases). Germline V lookup: CDR1 DFQATT, CDR2 SNEGSKA (reference sequence). This CDR3 is 14 amino acids long. V dropped 6 bases and J dropped 2 bases, with 14 bases sitting between them.

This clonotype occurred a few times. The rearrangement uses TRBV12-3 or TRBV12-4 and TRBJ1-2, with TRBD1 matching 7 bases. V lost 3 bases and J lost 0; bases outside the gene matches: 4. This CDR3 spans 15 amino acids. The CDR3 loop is CASSFGQGANYGYTF. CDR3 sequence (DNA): TGTGCCAGCAGTTTTGGGCAGGGGGCTAACTATGGCTACACCTTC.

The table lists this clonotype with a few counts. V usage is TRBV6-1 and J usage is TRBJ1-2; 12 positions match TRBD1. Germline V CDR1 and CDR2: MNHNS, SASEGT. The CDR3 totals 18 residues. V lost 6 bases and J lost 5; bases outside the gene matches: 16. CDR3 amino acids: CASRPWSGQGASSYGYTF. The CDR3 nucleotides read TGTGCCAGCAGACCCTGGTCGGGACAGGGGGCATCTAGTTATGGCTACACCTTC.

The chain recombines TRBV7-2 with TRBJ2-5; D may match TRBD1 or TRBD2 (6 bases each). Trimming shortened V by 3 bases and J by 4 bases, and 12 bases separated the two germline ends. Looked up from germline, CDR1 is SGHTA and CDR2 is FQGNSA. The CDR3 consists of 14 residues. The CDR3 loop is CASSFAGGGETQYF. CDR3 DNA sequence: TGTGCCAGCAGCTTTGCCGGGGGCGGAGAGACCCAGTACTTC.

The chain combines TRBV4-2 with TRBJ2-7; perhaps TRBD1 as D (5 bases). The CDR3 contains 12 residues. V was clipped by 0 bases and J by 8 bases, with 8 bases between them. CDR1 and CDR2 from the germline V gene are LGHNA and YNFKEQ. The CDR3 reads CASSQDRQQQYF. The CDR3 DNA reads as TGTGCCAGCAGCCAAGACCGACAGCAGCAGTACTTC.